The clone carrying this TCR beta chain occurred once. The data stem from a study of cytomegalovirus exposure and HLA in healthy donors. The assay was immunoSEQ multiplex PCR, and TCRdb's table has in-frame clones only and misses some. This sample has a few hundred thousand clones; 90% occur once, and the top ten carry 2.5% to 3.5%. The V gene's germline CDR1 is SGHTA and CDR2 FQGTGA. This CDR3 comprises 16 residues. Losses at the gene ends were 2 bases for V and 5 bases for J; bases not matched to a gene: 8. The sequence was obtained from a woman aged 25-40 years in good health and CMV-seronegative. What was sequenced was PBMCs. The V call is TRBV7-3, the J call TRBJ2-1, with TRBD1 identical over 8 bases. In DNA form, the CDR3 reads TGTGCCAGCAGCTTACTTCCCGACAGGGGTAACAATGAGCAGTTCTTC. It encodes CASSLLPDRGNNEQFF.